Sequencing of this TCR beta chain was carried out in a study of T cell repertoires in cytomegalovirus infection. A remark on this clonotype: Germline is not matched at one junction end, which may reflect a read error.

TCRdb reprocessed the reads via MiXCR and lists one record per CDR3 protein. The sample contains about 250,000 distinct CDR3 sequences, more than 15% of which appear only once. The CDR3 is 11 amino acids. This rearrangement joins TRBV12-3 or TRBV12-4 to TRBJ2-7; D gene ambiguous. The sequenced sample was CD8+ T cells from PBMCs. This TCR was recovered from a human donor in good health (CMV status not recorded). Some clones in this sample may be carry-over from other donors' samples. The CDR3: CAGSLGYEQYF. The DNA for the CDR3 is TGTGCCGGCAGTTTAGGCTACGAGCAGTACTTC.